This entry lists 21 T cell receptor beta chains sequenced from one sample in a study of response to subunit inactivated influenza vaccine. Via MiXCR, TCRdb re-called the RT-PCR reads, giving one row per CDR3 protein. Of 610,000 or so distinct CDR3 sequences in the sample, 14% are singletons; the top ten hold around 10%. Sample: PBMCs from blood, taken 12 days after vaccination. The receptors originated from a man aged 45-65 years who received an inactivated influenza vaccine.

This clonotype has just a few counts. The V call is TRBV20-1, the J call TRBJ2-3; 8 bases align to TRBD1. The germline V gene encodes CDR1 DFQATT and CDR2 SNEGSKA (reference sequence). V trimming: 0 bases; J trimming: 10 bases; junction bases outside the gene matches: 9. CDR3 length: 14 amino acids. The CDR3 coding sequence is TGCAGTGCTAGAGATATGGCAGGGGGCTTAGCGCAGTATTTT. Its protein product is CSARDMAGGLAQYF.

The rearrangement links TRBV5-1 to TRBJ2-5; D possibly matches TRBD1 or TRBD2 (6 bases each). Germline CDR1 reads SGHRS; CDR2 reads YFSETQ. The CDR3 has 16 residues. The V gene lost 5 bases and the J gene lost 4 bases, with 21 bases spanning the gap. CDR3 nucleotides: TGCGCCAGCAGACCGCGGTCAGGGGCAGCGGGAGAGACCCAGTACTTC. Its translation: CASRPRSGAAGETQYF. The complete variable domain, with remaining parts taken from reference TRBV5-1 and TRBJ2-5, reads KAGVTQTPRYLIKTRGQQVTLSCSPISGHRSVSWYQQTPGQGLQFLFEYFSETQRNKGNFPGRFSGRQFSNSRSEMNVSTLELGDSALYLCASRPRSGAAGETQYFGPGTRLLVL.

A word on this clonotype: A much larger clone is a single base away; this may be a read error. This chain joins TRBV28 and TRBJ2-2; D unresolved. This CDR3 comprises 12 residues. Germline V lookup: CDR1 MDHEN, CDR2 SYDVKM. Trimming removed 6 bases at V and 1 base at J, with 3 bases between. The CDR3 DNA reads TGTGCCAGCAGGGGGAACACCGGGGAGCTGTTTTTT. It encodes CASRGNTGELFF.

This clonotype was found many times. This chain joins TRBV7-3 and TRBJ2-1; 9 bases line up with TRBD2. This CDR3 is 15 amino acids long. V was pared by 4 bases and J by 1 base, with 2 bases of the junction left unmatched. Germline lookup yields CDR1 SGHTA and CDR2 FQGTGA. The CDR3 spells CASSSLAGSYNEQFF. CDR3 DNA sequence: TGTGCCAGCAGCTCCCTAGCGGGGTCCTACAATGAGCAGTTCTTC.

This chain joins TRBV7-9 and TRBJ2-5; D possibly uses TRBD1 or TRBD2 (5 bases each). CDR1 is SEHNR, CDR2 FQNEAQ, per germline (reference sequence). Trimming left V 9 bases short and J 13 bases short, with 12 bases between. The CDR3 length is 9 residues. Written as DNA, the CDR3 is TGTGCCAGTCAGGGACCCCGGTACTTC. Encoded protein: CASQGPRYF.

V gene TRBV4-1 combines with J gene TRBJ2-5, with 7 bases matching TRBD2. The germline V gene has CDR1 MGHRA and CDR2 YSYEKL. With 3 bases clipped from V and 5 bases from J, the junction kept 6 bases outside the gene matches. The CDR3 has 14 amino acids. In DNA, the CDR3 is TGCGCCAGCAGCCAGCTGACTAGCCACGAGACCCAGTACTTC. The encoded protein is CASSQLTSHETQYF.

This clonotype occurred a few times. V gene TRBV12-3 or TRBV12-4 combines with J gene TRBJ2-3; the D is unclear. Trimming stripped 3 bases from V and 5 bases from J, with 6 bases between. The CDR3 totals 12 residues. The chain's CDR3 is CASSFWGDTQYF. CDR3 DNA: TGTGCCAGCAGTTTCTGGGGAGATACGCAGTATTTT.

The sample holds a few counts of this clonotype. The chain couples TRBV2 to TRBJ2-3; perhaps TRBD2 as D (7 bases). With 7 bases removed from V and 2 bases from J, the gap between germline ends came to 13 bases. The CDR3 has 14 residues. CDR1 and CDR2 from the germline V gene are SNHLY and FYNNEI. CDR3 protein: CASTGGLTTDTQYF. As DNA, the CDR3 is TGTGCCAGCACCGGGGGGCTTACCACAGATACGCAGTATTTT.

This clonotype was detected a few times. V gene TRBV29-1 combines with J gene TRBJ1-1; possible D gene TRBD1, 5 bases. The CDR3 is made up of 13 amino acids. V lost 1 base to trimming and J lost 3 bases, with 9 bases between them. CDR1 is SQVTM and CDR2 is ANQGSEA in the germline V gene. Written as DNA, the CDR3 is TGCAGCGTTGAAGCAGGGCGTTACACTGAAGCTTTCTTT. This gives the protein CSVEAGRYTEAFF.

The chain carries TRBV9 and TRBJ1-6; D is undetermined. Per the germline V gene, CDR1 is SGDLS and CDR2 is YYNGEE. V was shortened by 3 bases and J by 11 bases, with 12 bases between the two germline ends. This CDR3 has 13 residues. The CDR3 loop is CASSASGRPPLHF. CDR3 nucleotides: TGTGCCAGCAGCGCGTCGGGTCGTCCACCCCTCCACTTT.

To note about this clonotype: Relative to the germline gene, one junction end is altered; a read error may explain this. The DNA of the CDR3 is TGCGCCAGCAGCCACGGGGGCCTTAACAGCGGGGAGCTGTTTTTT. The encoded protein is CASSHGGLNSGELFF. The chain links TRBV4-1 to TRBJ2-2; D may correspond to TRBD1 or TRBD2 (6 bases each). The CDR3 has 15 amino acids. Germline V gene data show CDR1 as MGHRA and CDR2 as YSYEKL.

This clonotype occurred a few times. The chain carries TRBV28 and TRBJ1-4; 9 bases agree with TRBD1. The CDR3 totals 13 residues. Trimming at V came to 6 bases and at J to 12 bases, leaving 8 bases not matched to a gene. The germline V gene encodes CDR1 MDHEN and CDR2 SYDVKM. Here the CDR3 DNA reads TGTGCCAGCAGGCGGGACAGGGACTTGGAACTGTTTTTT. Its translation is CASRRDRDLELFF.

This sequence joins TRBV10-3 and TRBJ2-1; D may correspond to TRBD1 or TRBD2 (5 bases each). Per the germline V gene, CDR1 is ENHRY and CDR2 is SYGVKD. This CDR3 has 18 residues. The V end was cut by 0 bases, the J end by 10 bases, with 25 bases between. CDR3 bases: TGTGCCATCAGTGAGTCTCCCGGAAAAGGGACGGCTTACGGGGAGCAGTTCTTC. Protein sequence: CAISESPGKGTAYGEQFF.

The chain links TRBV4-3 to TRBJ2-3; possible D gene TRBD1, 5 bases. CDR1 is LGHNA, CDR2 YSLEER, per germline. The CDR3 sequence is 15 residues long. The germline V and J ends were trimmed by 0 bases and 8 bases, with 15 bases remaining between them. This CDR3 is CASSQDGQPQGTQYF. CDR3 DNA sequence: TGCGCCAGCAGCCAAGATGGCCAGCCCCAGGGTACGCAGTATTTT.

The chain combines TRBV19 with TRBJ2-7, with a weak D call TRBD2 (5 bases). Germline assignment: CDR1 LNHDA and CDR2 SQIVND (reference sequence). CDR3 length: 12 residues. The V gene lost 8 bases and the J gene lost 4 bases, with 12 bases spanning the gap. DNA of the CDR3: TGTGCCAGTTCTAAATCGGGATACGAGCAGTACTTC. Protein: CASSKSGYEQYF.

Notes on this clonotype: One end of the junction is discordant with germline, which a read error may explain. The chain has TRBV5-1 and TRBJ2-5; either TRBD1 or TRBD2 may supply D (5 bases each). CDR1 SGHRS and CDR2 YFSETQ come from the germline V gene. The CDR3 has 13 amino acids. The CDR3 spells CASRLGGGETQYF. CDR3 bases: TGCGCCAGCCGCTTGGGTGGGGGAGAGACCCAGTACTTC.

V usage is TRBV20-1 and J usage is TRBJ2-1, with TRBD2 matching over 10 bases. CDR3 length: 15 residues. CDR1 is DFQATT, CDR2 SNEGSKA, per germline (reference sequence). The V gene end was trimmed by 8 bases and the J gene end by 2 bases; junction bases not matched to a gene: 9. CDR3: CSKSTSGRAYNEQFF. The CDR3, as DNA: TGCAGTAAATCAACAAGCGGGAGGGCCTACAATGAGCAGTTCTTC.

This clonotype came up a few times. The J gene is TRBJ1-2, the V gene TRBV18, with 8 bases lining up with TRBD1. Germline V gives CDR1 KGHSH, CDR2 LQKENI. CDR3 size: 14 residues. The V segment lost 3 bases and the J segment 1 base; nucleotides outside the gene matches: 1. The CDR3 nucleotides read TGTGCCAGCTCACCGGACAGGGATAACTATGGCTACACCTTC. Translation gives CASSPDRDNYGYTF.

The V call is TRBV5-1, the J call TRBJ1-2, with D unresolved. This CDR3 comprises 14 residues. Looked up from germline, CDR1 is SGHRS and CDR2 is YFSETQ. The germline V and J ends were trimmed by 1 base and 3 bases, with 10 bases remaining between them. CDR3 in amino acids: CASSLSYRDYGYTF. Here the CDR3 DNA reads TGCGCCAGCAGCTTGAGTTATCGTGACTATGGCTACACCTTC. Looking up the rest from reference TRBV5-1 and TRBJ1-2 gives the full variable domain: KAGVTQTPRYLIKTRGQQVTLSCSPISGHRSVSWYQQTPGQGLQFLFEYFSETQRNKGNFPGRFSGRQFSNSRSEMNVSTLELGDSALYLCASSLSYRDYGYTFGSGTRLTVV.

This clonotype was found a few times. The rearrangement links TRBV11-2 to TRBJ1-1, with D unresolved. Looked up from germline, CDR1 is SGHAT and CDR2 is FQNNGV. This CDR3 is 14 amino acids long. The V gene lost 8 bases and the J gene lost 3 bases, with 16 bases spanning the gap. The CDR3 bases are TGTGCCAGCGCCTTGGCAAAGGAGGACACTGAAGCTTTCTTT. Its translation: CASALAKEDTEAFF.

This clonotype was seen only a few times. The chain joins TRBV6-5 to TRBJ1-1, with TRBD1 as a possible D gene (5 bases). V gave up 0 bases and J gave up 6 bases, with 8 bases separating them. The CDR3 totals 13 residues. Germline-derived CDR1 and CDR2 are MNHEY and SVGAGI. The CDR3 region is CASSYSTASEAFF. DNA for the CDR3: TGTGCCAGCAGTTACTCGACAGCTTCTGAAGCTTTCTTT.